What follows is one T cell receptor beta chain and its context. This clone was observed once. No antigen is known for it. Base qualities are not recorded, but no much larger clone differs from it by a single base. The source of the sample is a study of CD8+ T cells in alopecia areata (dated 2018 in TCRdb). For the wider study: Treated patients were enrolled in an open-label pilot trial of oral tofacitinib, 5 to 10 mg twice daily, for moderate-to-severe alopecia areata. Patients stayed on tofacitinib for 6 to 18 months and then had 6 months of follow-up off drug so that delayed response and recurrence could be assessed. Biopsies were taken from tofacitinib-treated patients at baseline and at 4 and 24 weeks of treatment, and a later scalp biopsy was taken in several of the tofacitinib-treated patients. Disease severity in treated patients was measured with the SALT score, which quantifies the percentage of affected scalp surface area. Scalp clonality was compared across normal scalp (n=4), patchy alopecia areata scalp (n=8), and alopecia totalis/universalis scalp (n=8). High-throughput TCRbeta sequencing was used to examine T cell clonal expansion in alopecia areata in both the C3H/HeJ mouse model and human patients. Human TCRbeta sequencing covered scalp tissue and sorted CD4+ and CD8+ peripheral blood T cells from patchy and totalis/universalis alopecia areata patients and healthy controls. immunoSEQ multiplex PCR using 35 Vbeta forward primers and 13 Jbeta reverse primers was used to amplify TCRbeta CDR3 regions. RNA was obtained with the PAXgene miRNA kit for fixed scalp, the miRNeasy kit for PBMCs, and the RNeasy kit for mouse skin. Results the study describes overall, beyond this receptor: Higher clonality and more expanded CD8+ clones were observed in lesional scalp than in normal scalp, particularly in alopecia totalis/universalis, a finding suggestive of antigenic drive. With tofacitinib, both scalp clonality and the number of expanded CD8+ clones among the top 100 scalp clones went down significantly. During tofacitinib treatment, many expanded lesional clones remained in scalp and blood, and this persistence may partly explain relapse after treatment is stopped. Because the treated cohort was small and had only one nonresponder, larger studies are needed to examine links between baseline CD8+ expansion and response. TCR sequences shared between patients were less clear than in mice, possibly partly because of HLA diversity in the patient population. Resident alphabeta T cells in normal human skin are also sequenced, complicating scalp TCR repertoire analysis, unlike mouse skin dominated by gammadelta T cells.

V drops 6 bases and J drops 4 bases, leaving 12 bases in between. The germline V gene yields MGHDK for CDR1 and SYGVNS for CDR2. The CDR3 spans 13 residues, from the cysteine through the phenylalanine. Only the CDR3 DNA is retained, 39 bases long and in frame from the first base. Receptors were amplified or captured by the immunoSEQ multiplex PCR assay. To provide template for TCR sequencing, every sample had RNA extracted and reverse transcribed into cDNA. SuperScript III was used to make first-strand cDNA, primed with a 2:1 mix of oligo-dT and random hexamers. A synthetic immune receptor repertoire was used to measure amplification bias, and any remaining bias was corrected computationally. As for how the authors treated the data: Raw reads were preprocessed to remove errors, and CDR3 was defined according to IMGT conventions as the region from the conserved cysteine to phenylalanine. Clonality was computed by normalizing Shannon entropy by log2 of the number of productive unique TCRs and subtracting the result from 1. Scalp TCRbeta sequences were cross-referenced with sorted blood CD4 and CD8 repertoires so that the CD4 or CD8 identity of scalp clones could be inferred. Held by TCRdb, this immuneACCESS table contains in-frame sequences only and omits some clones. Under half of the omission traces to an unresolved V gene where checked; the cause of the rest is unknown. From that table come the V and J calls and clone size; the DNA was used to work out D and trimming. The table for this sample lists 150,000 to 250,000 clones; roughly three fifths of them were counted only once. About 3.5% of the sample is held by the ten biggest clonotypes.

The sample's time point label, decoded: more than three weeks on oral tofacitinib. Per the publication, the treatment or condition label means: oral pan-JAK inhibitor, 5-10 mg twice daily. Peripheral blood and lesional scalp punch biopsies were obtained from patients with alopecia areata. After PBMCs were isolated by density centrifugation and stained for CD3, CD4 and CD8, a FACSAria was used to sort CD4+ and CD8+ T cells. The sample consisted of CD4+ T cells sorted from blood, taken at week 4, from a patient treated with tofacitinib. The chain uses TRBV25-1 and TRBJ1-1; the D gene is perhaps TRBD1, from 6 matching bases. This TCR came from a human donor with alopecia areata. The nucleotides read TGTGCCAGCAGAGAACAGGGAGGCACTGAAGCTTTCTTT. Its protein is CASREQGGTEAFF.